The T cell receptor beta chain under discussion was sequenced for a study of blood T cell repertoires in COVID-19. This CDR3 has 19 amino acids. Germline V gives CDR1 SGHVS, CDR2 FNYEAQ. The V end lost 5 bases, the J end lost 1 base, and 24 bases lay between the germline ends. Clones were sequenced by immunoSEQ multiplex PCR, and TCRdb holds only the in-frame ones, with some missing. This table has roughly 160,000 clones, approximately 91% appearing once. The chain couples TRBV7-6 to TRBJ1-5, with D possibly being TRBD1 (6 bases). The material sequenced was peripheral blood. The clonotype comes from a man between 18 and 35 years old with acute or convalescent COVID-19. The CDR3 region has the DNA TGTGCCAGCAGCCCGAACCCCGGGGGGGGCTACACAAGCAATCAGCCCCAGCATTTT. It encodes CASSPNPGGGYTSNQPQHF. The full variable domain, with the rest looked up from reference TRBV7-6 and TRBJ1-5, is GAGVSQSPRYKVTKRGQDVALRCDPISGHVSLYWYRQALGQGPEFLTYFNYEAQQDKSGLPNDRFSAERPEGSISTLTIQRTEQRDSAMYRCASSPNPGGGYTSNQPQHFGDGTRLSIL.